A selection of T cell receptor beta chains follows, all from one sample in a study of Graves' ophthalmopathy and Graves' hyperthyroidism. Each CDR3 protein is one row after TCRdb ran MiXCR on the multiplex PCR reads. The repertoire holds some 39,000 distinct CDR3 sequences, with 50% as singletons. Sequencing was done on a sample of peripheral blood. These receptors all stem from an adult woman with stable Graves' hyperthyroidism. Each CDR3 is given with its conserved first and last residue. The D gene is left open where the match is weak. Clone size is shown for a subset of rows, as once, few, many or a class of expanded clone.

J gene	V gene	D gene	clone size	CDR3 protein	CDR3 DNA
TRBJ2-5	TRBV5-1	TRBD1	-	CASSPDRGQETQYF	TGCGCCAGCAGCCCGGACAGGGGGCAAGAGACCCAGTACTTC
TRBJ2-6	TRBV20-1	-	once	CSARDIDGANVTF	TGCAGTGCTAGAGACATCGATGGGGCCAACGTGACTTTC
TRBJ1-2	TRBV2	TRBD1	-	CASIAETGDGYTF	TGTGCCAGCATCGCCGAGACAGGGGATGGCTACACCTTC
TRBJ2-7	TRBV10-3	-	-	CAISEQSAVEQYF	TGTGCCATCAGTGAACAGTCCGCTGTTGAGCAGTACTTC
TRBJ2-5	TRBV20-1	TRBD2	-	CSAMGSGRAETQYF	TGCAGTGCTATGGGAAGCGGGAGGGCAGAGACCCAGTACTTC
TRBJ1-5	TRBV7-9	-	many	CASSASNQPQHF	TGTGCCAGCAGCGCAAGCAATCAGCCCCAGCATTTT
TRBJ2-7	TRBV2	TRBD1	-	CASSRSGTGSHEQYF	TGTGCCAGCAGTCGATCCGGGACAGGGTCCCACGAGCAGTACTTC
TRBJ1-5	TRBV7-3	TRBD1	once	CASSMLGQGNQPQHF	TGCGCCAGCAGCATGTTGGGACAGGGGAATCAGCCCCAGCATTTT
TRBJ2-7	TRBV9	-	many	CASSVQGNRINEQYF	TGTGCCAGCAGCGTCCAGGGGAACAGGATCAACGAGCAGTACTTC
TRBJ2-7	TRBV30	-	many	CAWSVLQSSYEQYF	TGTGCCTGGAGTGTGCTCCAGAGCTCCTACGAGCAGTACTTC
TRBJ2-7	TRBV28	TRBD2	many	CAIWGLAGPTYEQYF	TGTGCCATTTGGGGACTAGCGGGGCCTACCTACGAGCAGTACTTC
TRBJ1-3	TRBV5-1	-	-	CASSINRAFGNTIYF	TGCGCCAGCAGCATCAACAGGGCGTTCGGAAACACCATATATTTT
TRBJ1-2	TRBV6-6	TRBD1	many	CASSYSWTGGDGYTF	TGTGCCAGCAGTTACTCGTGGACAGGAGGAGATGGCTACACCTTC
TRBJ2-7	TRBV2	-	-	CASSEAGDAYEQYF	TGTGCCAGCAGTGAAGCGGGGGATGCTTACGAGCAGTACTTC
TRBJ2-2	TRBV7-9	-	-	CASSLEDGELFF	TGTGCCAGCAGCTTAGAGGACGGGGAGCTGTTTTTT
TRBJ1-5	TRBV10-3	TRBD1	-	CAISGTGGSNQPQHF	TGTGCCATCAGTGGGACAGGGGGCAGCAATCAGCCCCAGCATTTT
TRBJ1-1	TRBV29-1	TRBD1	-	CSVSRTGGRSTEAFF	TGCAGCGTCTCCCGGACAGGGGGCAGGAGCACTGAAGCTTTCTTT
TRBJ2-7	TRBV4-2	-	large	CASAPGGGSDEQYF	TGTGCCAGCGCACCTGGGGGCGGGAGCGACGAGCAGTACTTC
TRBJ1-1	TRBV6-1	-	many	CASSEWVGVPEAFF	TGTGCCAGCAGTGAATGGGTAGGGGTGCCTGAAGCTTTCTTT
TRBJ2-3	TRBV7-2	TRBD2	many	CASSSGLAGTISTDTQYF	TGTGCCAGCAGTTCGGGACTAGCGGGCACAATTAGCACAGATACGCAGTATTTT
TRBJ1-5	TRBV5-1	-	-	CASSLGGGRQPQHF	TGCGCCAGCAGCTTGGGGGGGGGACGTCAGCCCCAGCATTTT
TRBJ1-4	TRBV28	-	many	CASNPGQAANEKLFF	TGTGCCAGCAACCCCGGCCAGGCCGCTAATGAAAAACTGTTTTTT
TRBJ2-5	TRBV7-6	TRBD2	-	CASSLASSGRALETQYF	TGTGCCAGCAGCTTAGCGTCTAGCGGGAGGGCCCTGGAGACCCAGTACTTC
TRBJ2-1	TRBV7-7	-	many	CASSPRLAREDEQFF	TGTGCTAGCAGCCCACGGCTAGCGCGGGAAGATGAGCAGTTCTTC
TRBJ2-7	TRBV20-1	-	-	CSAPVAYEQYF	TGCAGTGCCCCCGTGGCATACGAGCAGTACTTC
TRBJ1-4	TRBV5-1	-	many	CASSVGAAEEKLFF	TGCGCCAGCAGCGTCGGGGCGGCGGAAGAAAAACTGTTTTTT
TRBJ1-2	TRBV7-9	-	few	CASSLDGTSRGYTF	TGTGCCAGCAGCTTAGATGGGACGTCCCGAGGCTACACCTTC
TRBJ1-6	TRBV5-1	-	-	CASSQVIQANSPLHF	TGCGCCAGCAGCCAAGTTATCCAGGCCAATTCACCCCTCCACTTT
TRBJ2-7	TRBV9	TRBD1	once	CASSTRTGTFEQYF	TGTGCCAGCAGCACTCGGACAGGGACCTTCGAGCAGTACTTC
TRBJ2-3	TRBV12-5	-	many	CASGLDSPVQYF	TGTGCTAGTGGTTTGGATTCTCCTGTGCAGTATTTT
TRBJ1-4	TRBV12-3/TRBV12-4	TRBD1	-	CASSPTGGEKLFF	TGTGCCAGCAGTCCGACAGGGGGTGAAAAACTGTTTTTT
TRBJ2-7	TRBV10-3	-	many	CAISIEGYEQYF	TGTGCCATCAGTATTGAGGGCTACGAGCAGTACTTC
TRBJ2-5	TRBV27	TRBD1	-	CASSFGAGGSETQCF	TGTGCCAGCAGCTTCGGGGCAGGGGGTAGCGAGACCCAGTGCTTC
TRBJ2-7	TRBV12-3/TRBV12-4	TRBD1	many	CASTGTASYEQYF	TGTGCCAGCACGGGGACAGCCTCCTACGAGCAGTACTTC
TRBJ2-3	TRBV7-9	TRBD2	many	CASRQTLTSARDTQYF	TGTGCCAGCAGACAAACCCTAACTAGCGCCCGAGATACGCAGTATTTT
TRBJ1-1	TRBV2	-	-	CASSFRRATEAFF	TGTGCCAGCAGTTTCCGCCGGGCGACTGAAGCTTTCTTT
TRBJ1-1	TRBV7-8	TRBD1	-	CASSLMGQAAFF	TGTGCCAGCAGCTTGATGGGACAGGCAGCTTTCTTT
TRBJ2-2	TRBV6-1	TRBD2	-	CASKTSATGELFF	TGTGCCAGCAAGACTAGCGCCACCGGGGAGCTGTTTTTT
TRBJ2-7	TRBV10-3	TRBD2	few	CAISESRASGSYEQYF	TGTGCCATCAGTGAGTCCCGGGCTAGCGGTTCCTACGAGCAGTACTTC
TRBJ2-6	TRBV19	-	-	CASSSSSGANALTF	TGTGCCAGCAGTTCGAGCTCAGGGGCCAACGCCCTGACTTTC
TRBJ1-5	TRBV5-4	-	-	CASSFGHGDSNQPQHF	TGTGCCAGCAGCTTTGGACACGGGGATAGCAATCAGCCCCAGCATTTT
TRBJ1-1	TRBV29-1	-	medium-sized	CSVKTNPEAFF	TGCAGCGTAAAGACAAACCCTGAAGCTTTCTTT
TRBJ2-3	TRBV20-1	TRBD2	many	CSARHYSGRTDTQYF	TGCAGTGCTAGACACTATAGCGGGAGAACAGATACGCAGTATTTT
TRBJ1-1	TRBV10-3	TRBD1	-	CATRDREKNTEAFF	TGTGCCACCCGGGACAGGGAAAAGAACACTGAAGCTTTCTTT
TRBJ1-5	TRBV24-1	TRBD1	-	CATSGGDRVDQPQHF	TGTGCCACCAGCGGGGGGGACAGGGTTGATCAGCCCCAGCATTTT
TRBJ1-4	TRBV29-1	-	-	CSVAQIGRKLFF	TGCAGCGTTGCCCAGATAGGCCGGAAACTGTTTTTT
TRBJ1-2	TRBV6-1	-	many	CASSEGDWTLYGYTF	TGTGCCAGCAGTGAAGGGGATTGGACCCTTTATGGCTACACCTTC
TRBJ2-2	TRBV29-1	-	-	CSAPDSNTGELFF	TGCAGCGCCCCTGACTCGAACACCGGGGAGCTGTTTTTT
TRBJ2-3	TRBV2	TRBD1	-	CASSRDRADAQYF	TGTGCCAGCAGCCGGGACAGGGCAGATGCGCAGTATTTT
TRBJ2-7	TRBV20-1	TRBD2	many	CSARDPTSGMLYEQYF	TGCAGTGCTAGAGATCCGACTAGCGGGATGCTGTACGAGCAGTACTTC
TRBJ1-1	TRBV15	-	many	CATSQDVNTEAFF	TGTGCCACCAGCCAAGACGTGAACACTGAAGCTTTCTTT
TRBJ1-2	TRBV20-1	TRBD1	-	CSALNTDRGLGYTF	TGCAGTGCCCTCAACACGGACAGGGGGCTTGGCTACACCTTC
TRBJ2-3	TRBV11-3	TRBD2	many	CASSHREAPDTQYF	TGTGCCAGCAGCCATCGGGAGGCCCCCGATACGCAGTATTTT
TRBJ1-4	TRBV7-9	TRBD1	many	CASSLRDSANEKLFF	TGTGCCAGCAGCTTAAGGGACAGCGCTAATGAAAAACTGTTTTTT
TRBJ2-3	TRBV9	TRBD2	many	CASSVVSSGADTQYF	TGTGCCAGCAGCGTAGTGTCCAGCGGGGCAGATACGCAGTATTTT
TRBJ1-4	TRBV20-1	TRBD1	few	CSARSTGGMDEKLFF	TGCAGTGCTAGATCGACAGGGGGCATGGATGAAAAACTGTTTTTT
TRBJ2-7	TRBV14	TRBD1	many	CASSRDRVKQYF	TGTGCCAGCAGCCGGGACAGGGTGAAGCAGTACTTC